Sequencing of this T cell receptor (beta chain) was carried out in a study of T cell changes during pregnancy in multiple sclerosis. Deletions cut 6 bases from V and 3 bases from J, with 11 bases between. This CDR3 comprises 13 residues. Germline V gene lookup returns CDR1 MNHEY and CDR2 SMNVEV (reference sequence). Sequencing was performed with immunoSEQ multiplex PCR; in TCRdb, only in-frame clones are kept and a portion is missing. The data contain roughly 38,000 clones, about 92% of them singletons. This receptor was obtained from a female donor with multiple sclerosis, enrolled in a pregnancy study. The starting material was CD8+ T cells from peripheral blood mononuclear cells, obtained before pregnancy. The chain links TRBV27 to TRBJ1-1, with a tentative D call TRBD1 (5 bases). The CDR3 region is CASSLSGDTEAFF. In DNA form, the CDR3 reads TGTGCCAGCAGCCTCTCGGGGGACACTGAAGCTTTCTTT.